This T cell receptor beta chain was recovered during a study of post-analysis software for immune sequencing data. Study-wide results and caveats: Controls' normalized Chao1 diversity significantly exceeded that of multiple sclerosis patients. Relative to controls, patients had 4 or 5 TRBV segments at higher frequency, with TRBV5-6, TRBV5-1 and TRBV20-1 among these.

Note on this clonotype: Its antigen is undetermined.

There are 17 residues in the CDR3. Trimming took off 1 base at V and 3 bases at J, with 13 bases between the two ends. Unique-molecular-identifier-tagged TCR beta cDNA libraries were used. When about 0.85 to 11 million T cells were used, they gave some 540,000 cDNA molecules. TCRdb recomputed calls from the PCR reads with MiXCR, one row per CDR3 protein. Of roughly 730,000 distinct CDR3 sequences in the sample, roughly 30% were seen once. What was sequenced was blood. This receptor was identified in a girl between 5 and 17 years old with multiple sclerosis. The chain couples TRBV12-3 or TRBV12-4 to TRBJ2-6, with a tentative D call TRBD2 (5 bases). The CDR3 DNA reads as TGTGCCAGCAGTTTAGGTAGGAGGAGTCTTGGGGCCAACGTCCTGACTTTC. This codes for CASSLGRRSLGANVLTF.